This T cell receptor beta chain originates from a study of cytomegalovirus exposure and HLA in healthy donors. The CDR3 loop spans 15 amino acids. J lost 1 base, V lost 2 bases, and 2 bases had no gene match. Looked up from germline, CDR1 is MNHEY and CDR2 is SVGAGI. Primers: 60 Vbeta forward and 13 Jbeta reverse. Assay: immunoSEQ multiplex PCR; the TCRdb copy retains only in-frame clones and omits some. Of about 160,000 clones in the sample, approximately 80% were seen once. The receptor comes from a middle-aged woman in good health and CMV-seropositive. The sample was PBMCs. The chain is built from TRBV6-5 and TRBJ2-3; 8 nucleotides line up with TRBD1. Here the CDR3 DNA reads TGTGCCAGCAGTTACCTACAGGGGGGCACAGATACGCAGTATTTT. This translates into CASSYLQGGTDTQYF.